The 2 T cell receptor beta chains below come from one sample, sequenced in a study of blood T cell repertoires in COVID-19 (dated by TCRdb to the early 2020s). The method behind the library was the immunoSEQ multiplex PCR assay. In TCRdb, the immuneACCESS table is reduced to in-frame sequences with V and J assigned. These tables do not hold every clone; where another copy was compared, an unresolved V gene accounts for under half, and the others remain unexplained. The sample table holds tens of thousands of clones, of which approximately 91% were seen once. The ten largest clones take up about 4.8% of the sample. Sequencing was carried out using peripheral blood. The receptor set was obtained from a man in his 60s with COVID-19, enrolled during active disease.

J is TRBJ2-7 and V is TRBV5-6; D perhaps matches TRBD2 (7 bases). This CDR3 has 14 residues. With 3 bases removed from V and 7 bases from J, the gap between germline ends came to 17 bases. Per germline, CDR1 SGHDT and CDR2 YYEEEE. The CDR3 bases are TGTGCCAGCAGCTCGGGGAGGGGGACGAAGGAGCAGTACTTC. This encodes CASSSGRGTKEQYF.

The genes are TRBV6-5 and TRBJ2-7; the match to TRBD1 covers 7 bases. With 6 bases clipped from V and 0 bases from J, the junction kept 8 bases outside the gene matches. This CDR3 spans 15 amino acids. Germline CDR1 reads MNHEY; CDR2 reads SVGAGI. In nucleotides, the CDR3 is TGTGCCAGCAGGTTCACAGGGGAATCCTCCTACGAGCAGTACTTC. Protein sequence: CASRFTGESSYEQYF.